This T cell receptor beta chain comes out of a study of CXCR3-negative and CXCR3-positive naive CD8 T cells (dated by TCRdb to about 2019). At the level of the whole study: In total, about 135 million TRB reads were obtained, which works out to roughly 1.5 +/- 0.3 million reads per library. The diversity and physicochemical repertoire analyses included more than nine donors pooled from two independent experiments. TRBV-TRBJ cluster analysis included naive subsets from several donors and memory cells from 3 donors. What the study reported, not specific to this receptor: TRBV-TRBJ usage was similar between naive CXCR3-negative and CXCR3-positive cells from the same donor, while memory cells showed distinct patterns. Because CXCR3 expression was partially decreased after cryopreservation, freshly isolated PBMCs were used for most assays. Comparably high repertoire diversity was found in both naive subsets, whereas much lower repertoire diversity was found in memory CD8+ T cells. Because surface CD5, which is linked to self-reactivity in mice, was comparable between the naive subsets, TCR interaction strength was also inferred from TRB CDR3 physicochemical properties. Compared with CXCR3-negative naive cells, CXCR3-positive naive cells had TRB CDR3s with higher hydrophobicity (lower Kidera factor 4), lower energy, and higher strength and volume indices.

For every CD8+ T cell subset, 300,000 cells were flow-sorted straight into RLT lysis buffer, and each subset was sorted in triplicate. Naive CD8+ T cells were defined stringently as CD45RO-CCR7+CD27+CD95- to exclude memory contaminants. Peripheral blood mononuclear cells were isolated from buffy coats using standard density gradient centrifugation. A FACSAria III was used to flow-sort naive CD8+ T cells into CXCR3-negative and CXCR3-positive populations. An RNeasy Mini Kit was used to extract total RNA from the sorted cells. A remark on this clonotype: Its antigen remains unidentified.

From cysteine to phenylalanine, the CDR3 is 17 amino acids long. The protein alone is recorded here. CDR1 and CDR2 were assigned from the germline V gene as MNHEY and SVGEGT. This sample was sequenced with a NextSeq 550. The Human TCR Profiling Kit (MiLaboratory) was used to make UMI-labeled 5' RACE TRB cDNA libraries. cDNA synthesis used the entire amount of extracted RNA, and PCR amplification then used the entire amount of cDNA produced. The libraries were made side by side, with each library going through the same number of PCR cycles. Concerning the study's data processing: With a requirement of at least two reads per UMI, MIGEC and MiXCR extracted about 50,000 +/- 10,000 unique UMI-labeled TRB cDNA molecules per library. An average of approximately 40,000 +/- 10,000 functional in-frame TRB CDR3 nucleotide clonotypes without stop codons was found per library. After downsampling to 5000 UMI-labeled TRB molecules per sample, diversity metrics, including normalized Shannon-Wiener and Chao1, were computed in VDJtools. VDJtools computed clonotype-size-weighted physicochemical properties of the central five CDR3 residues: interaction energy, strength, volume and Kidera factor 4. Through TCRdb reprocessing, the reads give one entry per CDR3 protein sequence; DNA is omitted. None of the V and J calls come from the authors' own analysis; TCRdb made them. This sample's listing comprises around 160,000 distinct CDR3 sequences. The ten largest make up approximately 0.27% of the sample.

Here the chain combines TRBV6-2 or TRBV6-3 and TRBJ2-1; TCRdb picks TRBD2, but there is no DNA to check that call. The material sequenced was naive CXCR3+ CD8+ T cells from blood. Reading the label with the study, this specimen's cell subset or site is: CD45RO-CCR7+CD27+CD95- naive CD8+ T cells expressing CXCR3 (TNR3+). The clonotype originates from a human donor in good health. Some clones in this sample may be carry-over from other donors' samples. CDR3 sequence: CASSSTRGGPKYNEQFF.